This TCR beta chain was recorded in a study of cytomegalovirus exposure and HLA in healthy donors. The PCR used 60 Vbeta and 13 Jbeta primers. Some clones are missing from TCRdb's copy, which holds only in-frame ones; the method was immunoSEQ multiplex PCR. The sample contains roughly 120,000 clones, over 65% of which appear only once. Of note for this clone: Its matching antigen is unknown.

Study results and limitations: TCR beta chains numbering more than 150 were designated cytomegalovirus-associated. An analysis done earlier found most TCR beta V segments productive about 87% or about 30% of the time. Evidence from a later analysis indicated that most CMV-associated TCR beta chains looked HLA-restricted.

Germline V gene lookup returns CDR1 SGHTS and CDR2 YDEGEE. With 4 bases clipped from V and 4 bases from J, the junction kept 9 bases outside the gene matches. The CDR3 length is 16 residues. The receptor's source is a young woman in good health and CMV-seronegative. The chain uses TRBV5-8 and TRBJ1-1; 11 nucleotides match TRBD1. The sequenced sample consisted of PBMCs. DNA for the CDR3: TGTGCCAGCAGCCCGGGGACAGGGGGATTTAGCACTGAAGCTTTCTTT. Amino acids: CASSPGTGGFSTEAFF.